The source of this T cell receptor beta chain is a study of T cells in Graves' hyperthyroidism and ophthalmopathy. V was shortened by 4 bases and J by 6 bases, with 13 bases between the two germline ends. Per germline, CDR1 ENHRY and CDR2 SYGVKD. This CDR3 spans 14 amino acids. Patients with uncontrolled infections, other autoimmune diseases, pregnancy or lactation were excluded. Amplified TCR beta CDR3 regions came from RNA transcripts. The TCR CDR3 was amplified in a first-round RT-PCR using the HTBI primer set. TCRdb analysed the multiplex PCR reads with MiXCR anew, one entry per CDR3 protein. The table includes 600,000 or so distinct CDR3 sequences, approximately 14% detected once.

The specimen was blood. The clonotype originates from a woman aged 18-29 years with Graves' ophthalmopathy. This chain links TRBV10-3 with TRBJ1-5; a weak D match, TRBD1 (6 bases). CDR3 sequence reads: CAISVSGVGQPQHF. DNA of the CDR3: TGTGCCATCAGTGTTTCAGGGGTGGGTCAGCCCCAGCATTTT.